What follows are 26 T cell receptor beta chains derived from one specimen sequenced in a study of early stage breast cancer tumors. The method was immunoSEQ multiplex PCR; TCRdb's version includes in-frame clones alone and lacks a portion of them. There are 8,500 to 10,000 clones in the sample; roughly 79% occur only once, and approximately 9.3% lies in the top ten. Material: normal breast tissue next to the tumor. The origin of the receptors is a person in their 40s with breast cancer.

This chain connects TRBV27 to TRBJ1-4; D gene unclear. V lost 2 bases to trimming and J lost 0 bases, with 16 bases between them. The CDR3 consists of 18 residues. Germline values: CDR1 MNHEY, CDR2 SMNVEV (reference sequence). CDR3 nucleotides: TGTGCCAGCAGTTTACGGTACGGGGATCGGGCAACTAATGAAAAACTGTTTTTT. The encoded protein is CASSLRYGDRATNEKLFF.

The V gene is TRBV11-3, the J gene TRBJ2-3; D tentatively fits TRBD1 or TRBD2 (5 bases each). Trimming pared 5 bases from V and 4 bases from J, leaving 19 bases between. Germline V gene lookup returns CDR1 SGHNT and CDR2 YENEEA. This CDR3 is 16 amino acids long. This CDR3 reads CASSVLGRMSADTQYF. The CDR3 nucleotides are TGTGCCAGCAGCGTCTTGGGACGCATGTCGGCAGATACGCAGTATTTT.

The V gene is TRBV11-2, the J gene TRBJ2-5; D not certain. The CDR3 covers 13 residues. CDR1 and CDR2 (germline): SGHAT, FQNNGV. Trimming took off 5 bases at V and 4 bases at J, with 11 bases between the two ends. The CDR3 nucleotides are TGTGCCAGCAGCCCGCCCTCAGGAGAGACCCAGTACTTC. Its protein product is CASSPPSGETQYF.

The genes are TRBV6-6 and TRBJ2-1, with no clear D. Trimming removed 5 bases at V and 8 bases at J, with 4 bases between. CDR1 is MNHNY and CDR2 is SVGAGI in the germline V gene (reference sequence). The CDR3 loop spans 10 amino acids. DNA of the CDR3: TGTGCCAGCAGTGATTATGAGCAGTTCTTC. Residues: CASSDYEQFF.

The chain couples TRBV19 to TRBJ2-3, with 9 bases that match TRBD1. This CDR3 has 15 amino acids. The J segment lost 2 bases and the V segment lost 4 bases, leaving 4 bases of the junction unmatched. Germline V gene sequence: CDR1 LNHDA, CDR2 SQIVND (reference sequence). The CDR3 DNA reads TGTGCCAGTAGTACGACAGGGGGTATCACAGATACGCAGTATTTT. Protein sequence: CASSTTGGITDTQYF.

This clone has a single count. This chain uses TRBV7-2 with TRBJ2-2; D is uncertain. This CDR3 contains 14 residues. Germline V gives CDR1 SGHTA, CDR2 FQGNSA. The ends were cut back, 3 bases at V and 4 bases at J, with 9 bases in the middle. For the CDR3, the DNA is TGTGCCAGCAGCTTTCTAGTCTCCACCGGGGAGCTGTTTTTT. As protein: CASSFLVSTGELFF.

The chain recombines TRBV7-2 with TRBJ1-2, with 9 nucleotides matching TRBD1. CDR3 size: 15 residues. Germline V CDR1 and CDR2: SGHTA, FQGNSA. Trimming removed 5 bases from V and 7 bases from J; junction bases left unmatched: 11. CDR3 nucleotide sequence: TGTGCCAGCAGCACAACACAACAGGGGGCTGGTGGCTACACCTTC. Protein sequence: CASSTTQQGAGGYTF.

The gene calls are TRBV9 and TRBJ1-1; possible D gene TRBD1, 5 bases. In germline, CDR1 is SGDLS, CDR2 YYNGEE. V was clipped by 3 bases and J by 6 bases, with 18 bases between them. This CDR3 is 15 amino acids long. CDR3 in amino acids: CASSAQTGRESEAFF. The CDR3 coding sequence is TGTGCCAGCAGCGCCCAAACAGGTCGCGAATCTGAAGCTTTCTTT.

The rearrangement uses TRBV6-1 and TRBJ2-7, with 7 positions matching TRBD1. This CDR3 is 14 amino acids long. With 6 bases clipped from V and 0 bases from J, the junction kept 5 bases outside the gene matches. The germline CDR1 and CDR2 sequences are MNHNS and SASEGT. The CDR3 sequence is CASRYGDSSYEQYF. CDR3 nucleotides: TGTGCCAGCAGATACGGGGACAGCTCCTACGAGCAGTACTTC.

This sequence joins TRBV4-1 and TRBJ2-1; no firm D call. Germline assignment: CDR1 MGHRA and CDR2 YSYEKL. This CDR3 comprises 13 residues. Trimming cost V 4 bases and J 10 bases, with 14 bases left between them. DNA of the CDR3: TGCGCCAGCAGCCCTTCGGAGCGTTCGGAGCAGTTCTTC. This encodes CASSPSERSEQFF.

The chain joins TRBV27 to TRBJ1-1; D gene uncertain. Trimming left V 6 bases short and J 1 base short, with 9 bases between. Germline V CDR1 and CDR2: MNHEY, SMNVEV (reference sequence). The CDR3 extends over 13 amino acids. The CDR3 nucleotides read TGTGCCAGCAGACTATACGAGAACACTGAAGCTTTCTTT. Amino acid sequence: CASRLYENTEAFF.

The chain recombines TRBV29-1 with TRBJ2-5; D may be TRBD1 (5 bases). The germline gives CDR1 SQVTM, CDR2 ANQGSEA. V lost 2 bases to trimming and J lost 4 bases, with 11 bases between them. There are 13 residues in the CDR3. The chain's CDR3 is CSVELSGAETQYF. In nucleotides, the CDR3 is TGCAGCGTTGAACTAAGTGGGGCAGAGACCCAGTACTTC.

This sequence joins TRBV30 and TRBJ2-3; TRBD2 matches 11 bases. The CDR3 is 15 amino acids. The germline V gene has CDR1 GTSNPN and CDR2 SVGIG (reference sequence). V shed 4 bases and J 4 bases; nucleotides not matched to a gene: 7. CDR3 loop: CAWTKLAGDADTQYF. CDR3 DNA sequence: TGTGCCTGGACCAAACTAGCGGGAGATGCAGATACGCAGTATTTT.

J is TRBJ2-7 and V is TRBV7-2; D gene uncertain. The CDR3 is made up of 15 amino acids. Germline CDR1 and CDR2: SGHTA and FQGNSA. V dropped 1 base and J dropped 3 bases, with 13 bases sitting between them. The CDR3 sequence is CASSLVPDGVYEQYF. Written as DNA, the CDR3 is TGTGCCAGCAGCTTAGTGCCAGATGGGGTCTACGAGCAGTACTTC.

This chain uses TRBV6-1 with TRBJ2-5; TRBD2 aligns across 13 bases. CDR3 size: 15 residues. The germline CDR1 and CDR2 sequences are MNHNS and SASEGT. Losses at the gene ends were 8 bases for V and 0 bases for J; bases not matched to a gene: 3. For the CDR3, the DNA is TGTGCCAGCGGGGGACTAGCGGGGTACCAAGAGACCCAGTACTTC. Translating gives CASGGLAGYQETQYF.

V and J are TRBV6-5 and TRBJ2-5; perhaps TRBD2 as D (5 bases). V was trimmed by 2 bases and J by 2 bases, leaving 12 bases between them. In germline, CDR1 is MNHEY, CDR2 SVGAGI. The CDR3 spans 15 residues. This CDR3 reads CASSYRSGGQETQYF. CDR3 nucleotide sequence: TGTGCCAGCAGTTACAGGAGTGGCGGGCAAGAGACCCAGTACTTC.

The J gene is TRBJ2-1, the V gene TRBV5-1; 9 nucleotides agree with TRBD2. The trim removed 1 base at V and 8 bases at J, leaving 7 bases unmatched. The germline V gene encodes CDR1 SGHRS and CDR2 YFSETQ. The CDR3 is made up of 15 amino acids. This CDR3 reads CASSLPVSGSDEQFF. The CDR3 DNA is TGCGCCAGCAGCTTGCCGGTTAGCGGGAGTGATGAGCAGTTCTTC.

V gene TRBV6-1 combines with J gene TRBJ1-5; TRBD1 might be the D (6 bases). V lost 6 bases and J lost 1, with 13 bases in between. Germline CDR1 reads MNHNS; CDR2 reads SASEGT. This CDR3 has 15 residues. For the CDR3, the DNA is TGTGCCAGCAGAGGACAGCAACTAAGCAATCAGCCCCAGCATTTT. Translation: CASRGQQLSNQPQHF.

This chain connects TRBV30 to TRBJ1-2; D not resolved. The germline CDR1 and CDR2 sequences are GTSNPN and SVGIG (reference sequence). The CDR3 loop spans 13 amino acids. Deletions cut 1 base from V and 0 bases from J, with 6 bases between. The CDR3 region is CAWSGGANYGYTF. In DNA form, the CDR3 reads TGTGCCTGGAGTGGAGGCGCTAACTATGGCTACACCTTC.

This clone was counted between two and nine times. This chain links TRBV10-3 with TRBJ2-7, with no clear D. CDR1 and CDR2 from the germline V gene are ENHRY and SYGVKD. V lost 3 bases and J lost 0, with 12 bases in between. This CDR3 is built from 15 residues. For the CDR3, the DNA is TGTGCCATCAGTGACGGTCGCCCGAGCTCCTACGAGCAGTACTTC. Amino acid sequence: CAISDGRPSSYEQYF.

This sequence joins TRBV4-1 and TRBJ2-6; D is undetermined. The V and J ends lost 2 bases and 0 bases respectively, with 8 bases between them. CDR1 MGHRA and CDR2 YSYEKL come from the germline V gene. The CDR3 has 16 amino acids. The CDR3 coding sequence is TGCGCCAGCAGCCAATTGTTCCCCTCTGGGGCCAACGTCCTGACTTTC. It translates to CASSQLFPSGANVLTF.

The CDR3 DNA sequence: TGTGCCAGTAGTATGGGGGGAGGAGTCGATACGCAGTATTTT. Protein sequence: CASSMGGGVDTQYF. This chain joins TRBV19 and TRBJ2-3, with TRBD2 as a possible D gene (6 bases). The V gene's germline CDR1 is LNHDA and CDR2 SQIVND (reference sequence). The germline V and J ends were trimmed by 3 bases and 6 bases, with 13 bases remaining between them. This CDR3 contains 14 residues.

This rearrangement joins TRBV5-1 to TRBJ2-5; 8 bases agree with TRBD1. CDR3 size: 14 residues. V shed 1 base and J 3 bases; nucleotides not matched to a gene: 2. Per germline, CDR1 SGHRS and CDR2 YFSETQ. DNA for the CDR3: TGCGCCAGCAGCTTGCAACAGGGGGAAGAGACCCAGTACTTC. Encoded protein: CASSLQQGEETQYF.

This sequence joins TRBV28 and TRBJ1-2; TRBD1 aligns across 9 bases. The CDR3 contains 13 residues. Trimming removed 5 bases from V and 6 bases from J; junction bases left unmatched: 4. Germline CDR1 MDHEN, CDR2 SYDVKM. In DNA, the CDR3 is TGTGCCAGCAGTGTCCGGGACAGGGATGGCTACACCTTC. It is translated as CASSVRDRDGYTF.

CDR3 sequence: CASSPGPKVSQFF. CDR3 nucleotide sequence: TGTGCCAGCAGTCCCGGACCCAAAGTATCCCAGTTCTTC. This chain uses TRBV7-9 with TRBJ2-1; D call uncertain. V was cut by 6 bases and J by 13 bases, with 19 bases left in between. CDR1 and CDR2 (germline): SEHNR, FQNEAQ (reference sequence). This CDR3 has 13 residues.

The chain recombines TRBV15 with TRBJ2-6; D might be TRBD2 (6 bases). In germline, CDR1 is LNHNV, CDR2 YYDKDF (reference sequence). The CDR3 has 17 residues. V lost 5 bases to trimming and J lost 2 bases, with 16 bases between them. CDR3 nucleotides: TGTGCCACCAGCGGGGGGTTCTCGGCCCCTGGGGCCAACGTCCTGACTTTC. This sequence encodes CATSGGFSAPGANVLTF.